The 26 T cell receptor beta chains reported below all come from one sample, sequenced in a study of T cell clonality in common variable immunodeficiency. Data came from immunoSEQ multiplex PCR; TCRdb stores just in-frame clones and leaves some out. The sample gives about 19,000 clones, none seen only once, and the top ten clones hold about 22%. Study-wide points: In common variable immunodeficiency, TCR beta chains reportedly carried fewer deletions and N-nucleotide insertions.

No antigen is known for these receptors. Material: peripheral blood mononuclear cells. These receptors were obtained from a human donor with common variable immunodeficiency.

Details on this clone: The read stops 3 residues short of the end of the CDR3; the missing end is completed from the germline J gene. The rearrangement uses TRBV19 and TRBJ2-1; 8 bases are a match to TRBD2. The CDR3 has 15 residues. Losses at the gene ends were 5 bases for V and 7 bases for J; bases not matched to a gene: 10. Germline V gene sequence: CDR1 LNHDA, CDR2 SQIVND (reference sequence). CDR3 sequence: CASSSTGGLGNEQFF. The sequenced CDR3 bases are TGTGCCAGTAGTTCTACGGGGGGGCTGGGGAATGAG. The whole variable domain, remainder taken from reference TRBV19 and TRBJ2-1, is DGGITQSPKYLFRKEGQNVTLSCEQNLNHDAMYWYRQDPGQGLRLIYYSQIVNDFQKGDIAEGYSVSREKKESFPLTVTSAQKNPTAFYLCASSSTGGLGNEQFFGPGTRLTVL.

This clone was recorded at least ten times. Read data end 3 residues before the CDR3 end; the end is taken from the germline J gene. The chain combines TRBV5-1 with TRBJ1-6, with D perhaps matching TRBD1 (5 bases). This CDR3 has 18 amino acids. Germline V lookup: CDR1 SGHRS, CDR2 YFSETQ. With 0 bases removed from V and 9 bases from J, the gap between germline ends came to 22 bases. The part of the CDR3 DNA that was read is TGCGCCAGCAGCTTGGTCTCCCCCCGTTTGGGACTAGGTTCACCC. It specifies CASSLVSPRLGLGSP. The whole CDR3 region reads CASSLVSPRLGLGSPLHF. The full variable domain, in which reference TRBV5-1 and TRBJ1-6 provide the parts outside the CDR3, is KAGVTQTPRYLIKTRGQQVTLSCSPISGHRSVSWYQQTPGQGLQFLFEYFSETQRNKGNFPGRFSGRQFSNSRSEMNVSTLELGDSALYLCASSLVSPRLGLGSPLHFGNGTRLTVT.

Points on this clone: The read stops 3 residues short of the end of the CDR3; the missing end is completed from the germline J gene. The chain employs TRBV7-6 and TRBJ2-1; 7 bases map to TRBD1. Trimming removed 4 bases from V and 5 bases from J; junction bases left unmatched: 11. The CDR3 spans 16 residues. Germline V gives CDR1 SGHVS, CDR2 FNYEAQ. The CDR3 loop reads CASSSGPGQINNEQFF. CDR3 bases read: TGTGCCAGCAGCTCAGGACCGGGACAGATAAACAATGAG.

This clone came up a few times. The read comes to an end 3 residues before the CDR3 does, leaving the germline J gene to fill in the end. The chain combines TRBV19 with TRBJ2-1, with D maybe TRBD2 (6 bases). From germline, CDR1 is LNHDA and CDR2 SQIVND (reference sequence). Trimming left V 6 bases short and J 4 bases short, with 28 bases between. The CDR3 has 19 amino acids. CDR3 in amino acids: CASSIQYTGTQGTYNEQFF. Partial CDR3 DNA: TGTGCCAGTAGCATTCAATACACCGGGACTCAAGGAACTTACAATGAG. The variable domain in full, completed from reference TRBV19 and TRBJ2-1, reads DGGITQSPKYLFRKEGQNVTLSCEQNLNHDAMYWYRQDPGQGLRLIYYSQIVNDFQKGDIAEGYSVSREKKESFPLTVTSAQKNPTAFYLCASSIQYTGTQGTYNEQFFGPGTRLTVL.

This clone was observed a few times. CDR3 sequence: CASSLKGTQYF. CDR3 bases read: TGTGCCAGCAGCCTCAAGGGTACG. This chain connects TRBV7-2 to TRBJ2-3; no clear D gene. Read sequence stops 3 residues before the CDR3 end, and the germline J gene provides the missing end. CDR3 length: 11 residues. Germline V gene lookup returns CDR1 SGHTA and CDR2 FQGNSA. The ends were cut back, 5 bases at V and 8 bases at J, with 8 bases in the middle.

CDR3 DNA (partial): TGTGCCAGTAGTATTCTACTAGCGGGAGCAAGCGAG. Its translation is CASSILLAGASE. In full, the CDR3 is CASSILLAGASEQYF. The chain employs TRBV19 and TRBJ2-7, with 11 nucleotides matching TRBD2. The CDR3 end lies 3 residues beyond the end of the read and is filled in from the germline J gene. J was trimmed by 6 bases and V by 3 bases; bases with no gene match: 7. This CDR3 is built from 15 residues. The germline V gene encodes CDR1 LNHDA and CDR2 SQIVND (reference sequence).

Regarding this clone: The CDR3 extends 3 residues past the end of the read, so its final part is completed from the germline J gene. The V call is TRBV7-9, the J call TRBJ2-5; 7 bases are a match to TRBD1. Germline CDR1 and CDR2: SEHNR and FQNEAQ (reference sequence). CDR3 size: 14 residues. V dropped 5 bases and J dropped 5; count of bases not matched to a gene: 8. CDR3 bases read: TGTGCCAGCAGCGAGCGTCAACAGGGGGAGACC. Protein: CASSERQQGET. The entire CDR3 is CASSERQQGETQYF.

On this clone itself: The read is 3 residues too short to cover the CDR3 end, so that end is filled in from the germline J gene. The chain has TRBV18 and TRBJ1-1, with D maybe TRBD1 (6 bases). The germline CDR1 and CDR2 sequences are KGHSH and LQKENI. Trimming stripped 5 bases from V and 6 bases from J, with 16 bases between. The CDR3 length is 14 residues. Here the CDR3 reads CASSATGIFAEAFF. The sequenced part of the CDR3 DNA is TGTGCCAGCTCAGCCACAGGGATTTTTGCTGAA. Combining the CDR3 with reference TRBV18 and TRBJ1-1 gives the whole variable domain NAGVMQNPRHLVRRRGQEARLRCSPMKGHSHVYWYRQLPEEGLKFMVYLQKENIIDESGMPKERFSAEFPKEGPSILRIQQVVRGDSAAYFCASSATGIFAEAFFGQGTRLTVV.

CDR3: CASQQAGGSLETQYF. The covered CDR3 bases are TGTGCCAGTCAGCAGGCCGGGGGGAGTTTAGAGACC. The chain combines TRBV7-9 with TRBJ2-5; 7 nucleotides align to TRBD2. The read is 3 residues too short to cover the CDR3 end, so that end is filled in from the germline J gene. With 9 bases clipped from V and 4 bases from J, the junction kept 14 bases outside the gene matches. The germline CDR1 and CDR2 sequences are SEHNR and FQNEAQ (reference sequence). The CDR3 is 15 residues long.

Note on this clone: Sequencing ends 3 residues short of the CDR3 end; the germline J gene provides the rest. The chain couples TRBV7-9 to TRBJ2-7; 7 nucleotides agree with TRBD1. V lost 4 bases to trimming and J lost 5 bases; unmatched junction nucleotides: 8. The CDR3 is made up of 14 amino acids. Germline V gives CDR1 SEHNR, CDR2 FQNEAQ (reference sequence). The CDR3 DNA, read in part, is TGTGCCAGCAGCTCATTAAGGACAGGCGACGAG. This gives the protein CASSSLRTGDE. In full, the CDR3 reads CASSSLRTGDEQYF.

Note on this clone: The CDR3 is cut off 3 residues early in the read; its end comes from the germline J gene. The chain uses TRBV13 and TRBJ2-3; D gene ambiguous. Deletions cut 8 bases from V and 4 bases from J, with 16 bases between. The CDR3 contains 14 residues. Germline values: CDR1 PRHDT, CDR2 FYEKMQ (reference sequence). CDR3 in amino acids: CASATRRGPDTQYF. CDR3 bases read: TGTGCCAGCGCCACCAGAAGAGGCCCAGATACG. Based on the CDR3 plus reference TRBV13 and TRBJ2-3, the full variable domain is AAGVIQSPRHLIKEKRETATLKCYPIPRHDTVYWYQQGPGQDPQFLISFYEKMQSDKGSIPDRFSAQQFSDYHSELNMSSLELGDSALYFCASATRRGPDTQYFGPGTRLTVL.

This clone has a handful of counts. The sequenced fragment ends 3 residues before the CDR3 boundary, so the rest is inferred from the germline J gene. The chain links TRBV19 to TRBJ1-4; perhaps TRBD1 as D (6 bases). CDR1 and CDR2 (germline): LNHDA, SQIVND (reference sequence). V was clipped by 5 bases and J by 10 bases, with 14 bases between them. This CDR3 has 13 residues. CDR3 protein: CASSPQGSGKLFF. The DNA read from the CDR3 is TGTGCCAGTAGTCCACAGGGTAGTGGAAAA.

At least ten counts were recorded for this clone. The read gets to within 3 residues of the CDR3 end, and the germline J gene fills in the rest. The chain couples TRBV20-1 to TRBJ1-5; 7 nucleotides match TRBD1. This CDR3 is 14 amino acids long. V lost 4 bases and J lost 0; bases outside the gene matches: 3. The V gene's germline CDR1 is DFQATT and CDR2 SNEGSKA (reference sequence). Incomplete CDR3 DNA: TGCAGTGCTACGGGACAGAATAGCAATCAGCCC. It translates to CSATGQNSNQP. The whole CDR3 reads CSATGQNSNQPQHF.

In this sample, this clone turned up a few times. The CDR3 goes on 3 residues after the read ends, and that part is filled in from the germline J gene. The V gene is TRBV30, the J gene TRBJ2-7, with TRBD1 matching 7 bases. The CDR3 has 16 amino acids. Germline V CDR1 and CDR2: GTSNPN, SVGIG (reference sequence). The V segment lost 1 base and the J segment 3 bases; nucleotides outside the gene matches: 12. Incomplete CDR3 DNA: TGTGCCTGGAGTGCCCTCCTGACAGGGTTTGGCTACGAG. Translating it yields CAWSALLTGFGYE. The entire CDR3 protein reads CAWSALLTGFGYEQYF.

In this sample, this clone turned up a few times. The read finishes 3 residues shy of the CDR3 end, and the germline J gene is used to complete it. This chain joins TRBV19 and TRBJ1-3, with D maybe TRBD1 (5 bases). CDR3 length equals 16 residues. V lost 4 bases to trimming and J lost 4 bases, with 17 bases between them. Germline V lookup: CDR1 LNHDA, CDR2 SQIVND (reference sequence). The CDR3: CASSTRTRGHGNTIYF. The part of the CDR3 DNA that was read is TGTGCCAGTAGTACCCGGACACGCGGACACGGAAACACC. The full variable domain, its missing parts supplied by reference TRBV19 and TRBJ1-3, is DGGITQSPKYLFRKEGQNVTLSCEQNLNHDAMYWYRQDPGQGLRLIYYSQIVNDFQKGDIAEGYSVSREKKESFPLTVTSAQKNPTAFYLCASSTRTRGHGNTIYFGEGSWLTVV.

Regarding this clone: The read ends 3 residues early relative to the CDR3; the germline J gene fills the gap. The V call is TRBV2, the J call TRBJ1-4; perhaps TRBD1 as D (6 bases). CDR1 and CDR2 (germline): SNHLY, FYNNEI. Trimming removed 6 bases from V and 7 bases from J, with 15 bases in between. The CDR3 runs 14 residues. Incomplete CDR3 DNA: TGTGCCAGCAGCTCGACAGGTTGGGGTGAAAAA. Encoded protein: CASSSTGWGEK. The full CDR3 sequence reads CASSSTGWGEKLFF.

As regards this clone: The read is 3 residues too short to cover the CDR3 end, so that end is filled in from the germline J gene. The chain has TRBV7-9 and TRBJ1-6; D is possibly TRBD1 (5 bases). This CDR3 comprises 15 residues. Germline CDR1 and CDR2: SEHNR and FQNEAQ (reference sequence). V gave up 7 bases and J gave up 7 bases, with 17 bases separating them. CDR3 bases read: TGTGCCAGCACAATGGGACTGGGGGGGAATTCACCC. It specifies CASTMGLGGNSP. In full, the CDR3 reads CASTMGLGGNSPLHF.

This clone has a handful of counts. The CDR3 end falls 3 residues outside the read, so it is completed with the germline J gene. V is TRBV30 and J is TRBJ2-7, with 9 bases aligning to TRBD2. This CDR3 has 16 amino acids. Germline assignment: CDR1 GTSNPN and CDR2 SVGIG (reference sequence). V trimming: 0 bases; J trimming: 0 bases; junction bases outside the gene matches: 6. CDR3 bases read: TGTGCCTGGAGTGTGGGACTAGCAGGACTCTCCTACGAG. Translation gives CAWSVGLAGLSYE. Given in full, the CDR3 is CAWSVGLAGLSYEQYF.

On this clone: The CDR3 is cut off 3 residues early in the read; its end comes from the germline J gene. This rearrangement joins TRBV2 to TRBJ2-2, with D possibly TRBD1 on 6 matching bases. This CDR3 has 16 amino acids. The V gene lost 2 bases and the J gene lost 5 bases, with 15 bases spanning the gap. Per the germline V gene, CDR1 is SNHLY and CDR2 is FYNNEI. The CDR3 sequence: CASSELRAGETGELFF. Partial CDR3 DNA: TGTGCCAGCAGTGAACTTAGGGCAGGGGAAACCGGGGAG.

A few counts support this clone. The read falls 3 residues short of the CDR3 end, and the missing part is taken from the germline J gene. This rearrangement joins TRBV7-2 to TRBJ1-6; a possible D gene is TRBD1 (5 bases). Trimming took 3 bases from V and 3 from J, leaving 6 bases between them. The CDR3 contains 14 residues. The germline V gene has CDR1 SGHTA and CDR2 FQGNSA. This chain's CDR3 is CASSFDSYNSPLHF. CDR3 DNA, as far as it was read: TGTGCCAGCAGCTTTGACAGCTATAATTCACCC.

The table lists this clone with a few counts. The read ends 3 residues before the CDR3 terminus; that terminus is restored from the germline J gene. V gene TRBV18 combines with J gene TRBJ2-2; 8 bases align to TRBD1. CDR1 and CDR2 (germline): KGHSH, LQKENI. There are 17 residues in the CDR3. With 3 bases clipped from V and 4 bases from J, the junction kept 10 bases outside the gene matches. CDR3 amino acids: CASSPQRTGSGTGELFF. CDR3 DNA (partial): TGTGCCAGCTCACCCCAAAGGACAGGGTCTGGCACCGGGGAG. The full variable domain, completed using reference TRBV18 and TRBJ2-2, is NAGVMQNPRHLVRRRGQEARLRCSPMKGHSHVYWYRQLPEEGLKFMVYLQKENIIDESGMPKERFSAEFPKEGPSILRIQQVVRGDSAAYFCASSPQRTGSGTGELFFGEGSRLTVL.

This clone came up a few times. The read falls 3 residues short of the CDR3 end, and the missing part is taken from the germline J gene. The V gene is TRBV18, the J gene TRBJ1-1; weak D call: TRBD1 (5 bases). This CDR3 has 13 residues. V lost 8 bases, J lost 0 bases, and 10 bases lay in between. The germline gives CDR1 KGHSH, CDR2 LQKENI. Partial CDR3 DNA: TGTGCCAGCCTCCAGGGCATGAACACTGAA. Translating gives CASLQGMNTE. The whole CDR3 protein is CASLQGMNTEAFF. Drawing the rest from reference TRBV18 and TRBJ1-1, the complete variable domain is NAGVMQNPRHLVRRRGQEARLRCSPMKGHSHVYWYRQLPEEGLKFMVYLQKENIIDESGMPKERFSAEFPKEGPSILRIQQVVRGDSAAYFCASLQGMNTEAFFGQGTRLTVV.

This CDR3 reads CAWSVPGLAGGLYQETQYF. The covered CDR3 bases are TGTGCCTGGAGTGTTCCCGGACTAGCGGGGGGATTGTACCAAGAGACC. The genes are TRBV30 and TRBJ2-5, with 14 bases matching TRBD2. From the germline J gene comes the end of the CDR3, since the read stops 3 residues before it. V dropped 0 bases and J dropped 0; count of bases not matched to a gene: 9. This CDR3 spans 19 amino acids. Germline-derived CDR1 and CDR2 are GTSNPN and SVGIG (reference sequence). Combining the CDR3 with reference TRBV30 and TRBJ2-5 gives the whole variable domain SQTIHQWPATLVQPVGSPLSLECTVEGTSNPNLYWYRQAAGRGLQLLFYSVGIGQISSEVPQNLSASRPQDRQFILSSKKLLLSDSGFYLCAWSVPGLAGGLYQETQYFGPGTRLLVL.

Concerning this clone: The CDR3 end falls 3 residues outside the read, so it is completed with the germline J gene. The rearrangement uses TRBV19 and TRBJ1-4, with 7 bases that match TRBD1. V lost 9 bases, J lost 7 bases, and 8 bases stayed unmatched. The CDR3 spans 13 residues. The germline gives CDR1 LNHDA, CDR2 SQIVND (reference sequence). CDR3 protein: CASRTGLVEKLFF. The sequenced CDR3 bases are TGTGCCAGCCGGACAGGACTGGTTGAAAAA. Filled out from reference TRBV19 and TRBJ1-4, the complete variable domain reads DGGITQSPKYLFRKEGQNVTLSCEQNLNHDAMYWYRQDPGQGLRLIYYSQIVNDFQKGDIAEGYSVSREKKESFPLTVTSAQKNPTAFYLCASRTGLVEKLFFGSGTQLSVL.

This clone was detected a few times. The read halts 3 residues ahead of the CDR3 end, with the missing end drawn from the germline J gene. This sequence joins TRBV7-9 and TRBJ1-1, with 8 bases fitting TRBD1. This CDR3 comprises 14 residues. Germline loops: CDR1 SEHNR, CDR2 FQNEAQ (reference sequence). The junction had 5 bases not matched to a gene; V was cut back by 7 bases and J by 1 base. CDR3 in amino acids: CASTPGQENTEAFF. The part of the CDR3 DNA that was read is TGTGCCAGCACTCCGGGACAGGAGAACACTGAA.

Only a few counts were recorded for this clone. The CDR3 end is not reached by the read, which stops 3 residues before it; the germline J gene fills it in. The chain recombines TRBV11-3 with TRBJ2-7, with TRBD1 matching 7 bases. CDR1 SGHNT and CDR2 YENEEA come from the germline V gene. The CDR3 covers 14 residues. The junction had 5 bases not matched to a gene; V was cut back by 6 bases and J by 0 bases. CDR3 bases read: TGTGCCAGCAGTAAGGGACAGACCTCCTACGAG. As protein: CASSKGQTSYE. The full CDR3 protein reads CASSKGQTSYEQYF.